Shown below are 20 T cell receptor beta chains from a single sample sequenced in a study of T-cell memory formation after mild COVID-19. One entry per CDR3 protein results from TCRdb running MiXCR on the 5' RACE reads. In the table there are about 55,000 distinct CDR3 sequences, about 30% of which are singletons. The source material was PBMCs or a T cell subset sorted from them (not recorded which). These TCRs come from a man in his late teens or twenties who had mild COVID-19 (a few samples of this study predate the infection). Cell type and time point are not known.

The V gene is TRBV5-1, the J gene TRBJ2-3; 10 nucleotides agree with TRBD2. V trimming: 4 bases; J trimming: 4 bases; junction bases outside the gene matches: 9. From germline, CDR1 is SGHRS and CDR2 YFSETQ. The CDR3 consists of 16 residues. CDR3 nucleotide sequence: TGCGCCAGCAGCACGACCCTAGCGGGGGCGGCAGATACGCAGTATTTT. As protein: CASSTTLAGAADTQYF.

This clonotype came up a few times. This chain links TRBV6-6 with TRBJ1-5; D not resolved. The CDR3 is made up of 13 amino acids. Germline lookup yields CDR1 MNHNY and CDR2 SVGAGI (reference sequence). V dropped 6 bases and J dropped 4 bases, with 10 bases sitting between them. CDR3 sequence reads: CASRDWANQPQHF. The DNA of the CDR3 is TGTGCCAGCAGGGATTGGGCGAATCAGCCCCAGCATTTT.

In this sample, this clonotype turned up a few times. This chain uses TRBV7-9 with TRBJ2-7; 8 bases are shared with TRBD1. Unmatched junction bases numbered 13, after V lost 3 bases and J lost 3 bases. The germline V gene has CDR1 SEHNR and CDR2 FQNEAQ (reference sequence). This CDR3 comprises 17 residues. CDR3 sequence: CASSLTGGTGGYYEQYV. DNA of the CDR3: TGTGCCAGCAGCTTGACTGGCGGGACAGGAGGTTACTACGAGCAGTACGTC.

The V call is TRBV4-1, the J call TRBJ2-2; D possibly corresponds to TRBD1 (6 bases). The CDR3 totals 15 residues. V was pared by 5 bases and J by 5 bases, with 15 bases between. Germline loops: CDR1 MGHRA, CDR2 YSYEKL. The CDR3 here is CASSNRVRETGELFF. CDR3 sequence (DNA): TGCGCCAGCAGCAACAGGGTTAGGGAGACCGGGGAGCTGTTTTTT.

This clonotype was seen a few times. The chain combines TRBV4-2 with TRBJ2-7; 10 positions agree with TRBD2. The CDR3 runs 16 residues. Germline V gene data show CDR1 as LGHNA and CDR2 as YNFKEQ. V shed 0 bases, J shed 3 bases, and the junction held 5 bases outside the gene matches. The CDR3 DNA sequence: TGTGCCAGCAGCCAAGAAGGAAGCGGGGGGGTCTACGAGCAGTACTTC. This translates into CASSQEGSGGVYEQYF.

The genes are TRBV28 and TRBJ2-6; no clear D gene. V dropped 3 bases and J dropped 2 bases, with 11 bases sitting between them. CDR1 and CDR2 (germline): MDHEN, SYDVKM. The CDR3 contains 16 residues. The CDR3 here is CASSFQVVAGANVLTF. The CDR3 DNA reads as TGTGCCAGCAGTTTCCAGGTAGTGGCTGGGGCCAACGTCCTGACTTTC.

This clonotype showed up just a few times. V and J are TRBV29-1 and TRBJ2-5; D remains ambiguous. The germline V gene has CDR1 SQVTM and CDR2 ANQGSEA. The CDR3 runs 13 residues. The V gene lost 4 bases and the J gene lost 2 bases, with 11 bases spanning the gap. CDR3 sequence: CSVGVGLQETQYF. The CDR3 DNA reads as TGCAGCGTTGGGGTGGGGTTACAAGAGACCCAGTACTTC.

This clonotype was observed a handful of times. This chain connects TRBV4-3 to TRBJ2-3; TRBD2 is a possible D gene (5 bases). V was shortened by 4 bases and J by 0 bases, with 11 bases between the two germline ends. The germline V gene has CDR1 LGHNA and CDR2 YSLEER. The CDR3 length is 15 residues. The CDR3 region is CASSPRGYSTDTQYF. For the CDR3, the DNA is TGCGCCAGCAGCCCCCGCGGGTATAGCACAGATACGCAGTATTTT.

The V gene is TRBV4-3, the J gene TRBJ2-5; TRBD2 might be the D (7 bases). Germline assignment: CDR1 LGHNA and CDR2 YSLEER. V lost 0 bases to trimming and J lost 7 bases, with 18 bases between them. This CDR3 comprises 16 residues. CDR3 in amino acids: CASSQDLSGTSGTQYF. In DNA, the CDR3 is TGCGCCAGCAGCCAAGATCTCAGCGGGACATCTGGGACCCAGTACTTC.

The rearrangement uses TRBV7-9 and TRBJ2-6; TRBD1 aligns across 10 bases. The CDR3 totals 15 residues. The germline V gene has CDR1 SEHNR and CDR2 FQNEAQ (reference sequence). V shed 1 base and J 12 bases; nucleotides not matched to a gene: 6. This CDR3 reads CASSLGTGGPFVLTF. Written as DNA, the CDR3 is TGTGCCAGCAGCTTAGGGACAGGGGGGCCCTTCGTCCTGACTTTC.

The chain joins TRBV12-3 or TRBV12-4 to TRBJ2-3; 7 bases agree with TRBD2. Trimming cost V 6 bases and J 2 bases; bases outside gene matches: 14. This CDR3 has 17 amino acids. For the CDR3, the DNA is TGTGCCAGCAGCTCCGTAGCGCGGGGGACCCACACAGATACGCAGTATTTT. This gives the protein CASSSVARGTHTDTQYF.

This clonotype has a handful of counts. This chain connects TRBV6-6 to TRBJ2-7; D unresolved. V dropped 6 bases and J dropped 0 bases, with 6 bases sitting between them. Germline V CDR1 and CDR2: MNHNY, SVGAGI (reference sequence). The CDR3 is made up of 12 amino acids. DNA for the CDR3: TGTGCCAGCAGCCCCAGCTCCTACGAGCAGTACGTC. Protein: CASSPSSYEQYV.

This clonotype came up a few times. Here the CDR3 DNA reads TGCAGTGCTAGAGCCCGGACAGTCCCCTACGAGCAGTACGTC. Its translation is CSARARTVPYEQYV. V and J are TRBV20-1 and TRBJ2-7, with D possibly matching TRBD1 (6 bases). Germline CDR1 is DFQATT and CDR2 is SNEGSKA (reference sequence). V lost 1 base and J lost 2, with 12 bases in between. This CDR3 is 14 amino acids long.

This clonotype was observed a few times. The chain recombines TRBV4-2 with TRBJ2-5; the D gene could be TRBD1 or TRBD2 (6 bases each). The germline V and J ends were trimmed by 4 bases and 4 bases, with 16 bases remaining between them. Germline V gene sequence: CDR1 LGHNA, CDR2 YNFKEQ. The CDR3 runs 15 residues. The CDR3 region has the DNA TGTGCCAGCAGCCCAGGAGGGGGAAATACAGAGACCCAGTACTTC. Translating it yields CASSPGGGNTETQYF.

The J gene is TRBJ1-5, the V gene TRBV6-5; TRBD1 is a possible D gene (6 bases). CDR3 length: 13 residues. Per germline, CDR1 MNHEY and CDR2 SVGAGI. Trimming pared 6 bases from V and 5 bases from J, leaving 11 bases between. The CDR3 DNA reads TGTGCCAGCAGGCCGACAGGTTATCAGCCCCAGCATTTT. Translated, it gives CASRPTGYQPQHF.

The chain employs TRBV7-3 and TRBJ2-2; TRBD1 agrees at 8 bases. V was pared by 5 bases and J by 1 base, with 3 bases of the junction left unmatched. This CDR3 is 15 amino acids long. Germline CDR1 is SGHTA and CDR2 is FQGTGA. CDR3 protein: CASSPGTGNTGELFF. CDR3 nucleotides: TGTGCCAGCAGCCCGGGGACAGGGAACACCGGGGAGCTGTTTTTT. Full variable domain (rest looked up from reference TRBV7-3 and TRBJ2-2): GAGVSQTPSNKVTEKGKYVELRCDPISGHTALYWYRQSLGQGPEFLIYFQGTGAADDSGLPNDRFFAVRPEGSVSTLKIQRTERGDSAVYLCASSPGTGNTGELFFGEGSRLTVL.

There are a few counts of this clonotype. The V gene is TRBV27, the J gene TRBJ2-5; D not certain. V lost 0 bases and J 5 bases, leaving 10 bases between the germline ends. From germline, CDR1 is MNHEY and CDR2 SMNVEV (reference sequence). The CDR3 covers 14 residues. CDR3 loop: CASSLSMVWETQYF. The CDR3 nucleotides are TGTGCCAGCAGTTTATCGATGGTTTGGGAGACCCAGTACTTC.

J is TRBJ2-3 and V is TRBV6-2 or TRBV6-3, with D perhaps TRBD2 (6 bases). Trimming pared 5 bases from V and 0 bases from J, leaving 18 bases between. Germline assignment: CDR1 MNHEY and CDR2 SVGEGT. This CDR3 comprises 17 residues. CDR3 coding DNA: TGTGCCAGCAGTACCGATGTGGTCCGGGAGAGCACAGATACGCAGTATTTT. Amino acids: CASSTDVVRESTDTQYF.

This clonotype was found a few times. The chain carries TRBV12-3 or TRBV12-4 and TRBJ2-1, with D perhaps TRBD2 (6 bases). The CDR3 has 13 residues. Trimming shortened V by 6 bases and J by 9 bases, and 15 bases separated the two germline ends. The CDR3 nucleotides read TGTGCCAGCAGCCACGGGACTGGGAGTGAGCAGTTCTTC. Translating gives CASSHGTGSEQFF.

This clonotype was recorded many times. V gene TRBV7-6 combines with J gene TRBJ2-1, with 10 bases lining up with TRBD1. V was pared by 0 bases and J by 9 bases, with 5 bases of the junction left unmatched. Germline assignment: CDR1 SGHVS and CDR2 FNYEAQ. The CDR3 loop spans 15 amino acids. In DNA, the CDR3 is TGTGCCAGCAGCTTAGCTGGACAGGGGGTTGGTGAGCAGTTCTTC. Its protein is CASSLAGQGVGEQFF.